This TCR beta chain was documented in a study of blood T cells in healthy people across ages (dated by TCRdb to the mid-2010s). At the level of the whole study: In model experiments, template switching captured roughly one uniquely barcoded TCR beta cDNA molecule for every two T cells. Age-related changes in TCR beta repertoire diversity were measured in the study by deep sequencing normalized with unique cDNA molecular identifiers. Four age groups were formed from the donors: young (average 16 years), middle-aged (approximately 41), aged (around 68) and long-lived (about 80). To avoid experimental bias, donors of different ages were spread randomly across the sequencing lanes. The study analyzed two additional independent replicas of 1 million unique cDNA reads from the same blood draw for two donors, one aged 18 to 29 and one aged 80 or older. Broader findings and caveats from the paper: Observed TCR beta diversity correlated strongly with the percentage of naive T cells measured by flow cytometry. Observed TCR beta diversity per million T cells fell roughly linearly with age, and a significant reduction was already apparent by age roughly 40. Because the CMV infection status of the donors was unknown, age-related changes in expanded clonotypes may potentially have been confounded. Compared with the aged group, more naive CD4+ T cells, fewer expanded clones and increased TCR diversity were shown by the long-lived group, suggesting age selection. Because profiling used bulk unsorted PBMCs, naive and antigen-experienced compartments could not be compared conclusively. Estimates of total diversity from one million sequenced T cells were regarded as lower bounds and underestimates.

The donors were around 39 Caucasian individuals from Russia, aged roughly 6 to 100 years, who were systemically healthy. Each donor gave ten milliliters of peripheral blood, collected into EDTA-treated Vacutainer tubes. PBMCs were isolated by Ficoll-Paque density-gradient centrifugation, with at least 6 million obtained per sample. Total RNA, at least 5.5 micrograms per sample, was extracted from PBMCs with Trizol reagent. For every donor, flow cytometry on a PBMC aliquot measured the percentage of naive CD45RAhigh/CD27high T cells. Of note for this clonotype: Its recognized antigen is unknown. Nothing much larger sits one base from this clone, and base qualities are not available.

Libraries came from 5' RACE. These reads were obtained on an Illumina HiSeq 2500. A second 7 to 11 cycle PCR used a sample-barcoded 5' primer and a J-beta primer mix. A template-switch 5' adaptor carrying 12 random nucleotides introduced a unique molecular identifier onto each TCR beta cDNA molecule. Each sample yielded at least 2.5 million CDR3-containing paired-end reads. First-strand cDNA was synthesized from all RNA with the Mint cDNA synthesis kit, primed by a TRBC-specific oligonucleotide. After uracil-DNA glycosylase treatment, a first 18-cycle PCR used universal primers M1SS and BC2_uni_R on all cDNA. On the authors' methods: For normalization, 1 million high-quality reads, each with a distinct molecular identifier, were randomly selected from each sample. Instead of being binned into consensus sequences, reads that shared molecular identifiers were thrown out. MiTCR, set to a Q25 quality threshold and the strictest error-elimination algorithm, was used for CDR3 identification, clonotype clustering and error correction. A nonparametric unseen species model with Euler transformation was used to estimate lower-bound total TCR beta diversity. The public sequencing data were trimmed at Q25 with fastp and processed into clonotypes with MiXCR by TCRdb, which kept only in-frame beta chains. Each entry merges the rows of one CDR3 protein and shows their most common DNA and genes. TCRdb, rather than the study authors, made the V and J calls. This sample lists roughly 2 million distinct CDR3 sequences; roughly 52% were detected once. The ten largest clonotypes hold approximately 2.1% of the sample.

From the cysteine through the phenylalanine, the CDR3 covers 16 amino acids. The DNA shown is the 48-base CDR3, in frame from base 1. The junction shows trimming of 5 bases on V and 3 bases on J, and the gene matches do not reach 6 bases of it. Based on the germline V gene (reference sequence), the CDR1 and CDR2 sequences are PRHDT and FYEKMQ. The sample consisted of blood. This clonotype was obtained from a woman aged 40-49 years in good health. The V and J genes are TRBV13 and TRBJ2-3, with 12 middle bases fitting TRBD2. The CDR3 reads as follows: CASSTRTSGITDTQYF. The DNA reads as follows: TGTGCCAGCAGCACTCGGACTAGCGGGATAACAGATACGCAGTATTTT. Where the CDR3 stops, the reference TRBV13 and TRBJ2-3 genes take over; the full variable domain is AAGVIQSPRHLIKEKRETATLKCYPIPRHDTVYWYQQGPGQDPQFLISFYEKMQSDKGSIPDRFSAQQFSDYHSELNMSSLELGDSALYFCASSTRTSGITDTQYFGPGTRLTVL.